The 23 T cell receptor beta chains below come from one sample, sequenced in a study of T cell changes during pregnancy in multiple sclerosis. Here immunoSEQ multiplex PCR was the method, and the copy in TCRdb shows in-frame clones only, minus some. In the table there are 35,000 to 50,000 clones, 90% to 95% of which are singletons. The specimen comprised CD4+ T cells from peripheral blood mononuclear cells, sampled in the third trimester of pregnancy. The receptors shown here come from a female donor in good health, enrolled as a control in a pregnancy study.

This clone has a single count. V and J are TRBV5-6 and TRBJ2-7, with 11 bases lining up with TRBD2. Unmatched junction bases numbered 14, after V lost 4 bases and J lost 5 bases. CDR3 length: 17 residues. CDR1 is SGHDT and CDR2 is YYEEEE in the germline V gene. This CDR3 reads CASSRRPSGGSVDEQYF. CDR3 nucleotides: TGTGCCAGCAGCCGGAGGCCTAGCGGGGGGAGCGTCGACGAGCAGTACTTC.

The chain combines TRBV6-1 with TRBJ2-5; 8 bases line up with TRBD2. The germline V gene has CDR1 MNHNS and CDR2 SASEGT. V was clipped by 7 bases and J by 5 bases; unmatched bases: 12. This CDR3 comprises 15 residues. The CDR3, as DNA: TGTGCCAGCATCAGAGCGGGGGTCGCCTTGGAGACCCAGTACTTC. Amino acids: CASIRAGVALETQYF.

The J gene is TRBJ1-5, the V gene TRBV28; TRBD1 aligns across 9 bases. J gave up 4 bases and V 7 bases, and 8 bases lay outside the gene matches. The V gene's germline CDR1 is MDHEN and CDR2 SYDVKM. The CDR3 contains 15 residues. In DNA form, the CDR3 reads TGTGCCAGCACCGCGGCCGGGACAGGGAATCAGCCCCAGCATTTT. Its protein is CASTAAGTGNQPQHF.

The chain couples TRBV18 to TRBJ2-1; D not certain. This CDR3 is 12 amino acids long. Germline V CDR1 and CDR2: KGHSH, LQKENI. Trimming left V 6 bases short and J 8 bases short, with 11 bases between. CDR3 sequence reads: CASSAASHEQFF. The DNA for the CDR3 is TGTGCCAGCTCCGCGGCCAGCCATGAGCAGTTCTTC.

This clone was recorded only once. This chain links TRBV28 with TRBJ2-3; D may be TRBD2 (5 bases). Germline V gives CDR1 MDHEN, CDR2 SYDVKM. CDR3 length: 13 residues. The V end was cut by 7 bases, the J end by 4 bases, with 12 bases between. CDR3 amino acids: CASIQRGPDTQYF. The CDR3 DNA is TGTGCCAGCATCCAACGAGGGCCAGATACGCAGTATTTT.

The CDR3 here is CASSLSGGSYNEQFF. The CDR3 DNA sequence: TGTGCCAGCAGCTTATCGGGGGGGTCCTACAATGAGCAGTTCTTC. The chain couples TRBV11-2 to TRBJ2-1; TRBD2 agrees at 8 bases. Germline V gives CDR1 SGHAT, CDR2 FQNNGV. The V segment lost 2 bases and the J segment 1 base; nucleotides outside the gene matches: 1. The CDR3 totals 15 residues.

The chain has TRBV7-2 and TRBJ2-7, with 15 bases aligning to TRBD2. The CDR3 is made up of 16 amino acids. V shed 3 bases and J 7 bases; nucleotides not matched to a gene: 7. Germline CDR1 SGHTA, CDR2 FQGNSA. CDR3 nucleotide sequence: TGTGCCAGCAGCTTCTGGACTAGCGGGGGGGCTCGAGAGCAGTACTTC. It encodes CASSFWTSGGAREQYF. The complete variable domain, with remaining parts taken from reference TRBV7-2 and TRBJ2-7, reads GAGVSQSPSNKVTEKGKDVELRCDPISGHTALYWYRQSLGQGLEFLIYFQGNSAPDKSGLPSDRFSAERTGGSVSTLTIQRTQQEDSAVYLCASSFWTSGGAREQYFGPGTRLTVT.

The chain is built from TRBV6-9 and TRBJ2-2; 8 bases agree with TRBD1. The CDR3 is 16 amino acids. Germline CDR1 and CDR2: MNHGY and SVAAGI. V lost 3 bases, J lost 1 base, and 4 bases stayed unmatched. The CDR3 DNA sequence: TGTGCCAGCAGTTACGACAGGGGACAGAACACCGGGGAGCTGTTTTTT. This sequence encodes CASSYDRGQNTGELFF.

The count of this clone is one. V gene TRBV7-3 combines with J gene TRBJ2-3, with 7 bases fitting TRBD1. The CDR3 loop spans 17 amino acids. Trimming took 1 base from V and 8 from J; bases not matched to a gene: 15. In germline, CDR1 is SGHTA, CDR2 FQGTGA. Written as DNA, the CDR3 is TGTGCCAGCAGCTTAAATCCAGGGGGAGCGAATGAGGGTACGCAGTATTTT. It translates to CASSLNPGGANEGTQYF.

The chain couples TRBV30 to TRBJ2-1; D gene ambiguous. V lost 2 bases and J 4 bases, leaving 9 bases between the germline ends. Germline V CDR1 and CDR2: GTSNPN, SVGIG (reference sequence). There are 13 residues in the CDR3. In DNA form, the CDR3 reads TGTGCCTGGAGTCCTCTCGCGTACAATGAGCAGTTCTTC. This sequence encodes CAWSPLAYNEQFF.

The V call is TRBV5-1, the J call TRBJ1-1; D unresolved. The CDR3 length is 14 residues. Germline loops: CDR1 SGHRS, CDR2 YFSETQ. Trimming removed 0 bases from V and 2 bases from J, with 8 bases in between. The CDR3 nucleotides read TGCGCCAGCAGCTTGGATGGAGGAAACACTGAAGCTTTCTTT. Amino acids: CASSLDGGNTEAFF. The full variable domain, in which reference TRBV5-1 and TRBJ1-1 provide the parts outside the CDR3, is KAGVTQTPRYLIKTRGQQVTLSCSPISGHRSVSWYQQTPGQGLQFLFEYFSETQRNKGNFPGRFSGRQFSNSRSEMNVSTLELGDSALYLCASSLDGGNTEAFFGQGTRLTVV.

V gene TRBV7-9 combines with J gene TRBJ1-1; D might be TRBD1 (6 bases). V was shortened by 8 bases and J by 4 bases, with 17 bases between the two germline ends. CDR3 length: 14 residues. Germline lookup yields CDR1 SEHNR and CDR2 FQNEAQ (reference sequence). The DNA of the CDR3 is TGTGCCAGCCGAGGGGGGGGTTGGGGCACTGAAGCTTTCTTT. Its translation is CASRGGGWGTEAFF.

This chain links TRBV30 with TRBJ1-2; TRBD1 matches at 7 bases. The germline V gene encodes CDR1 GTSNPN and CDR2 SVGIG (reference sequence). This CDR3 contains 12 residues. V dropped 4 bases and J dropped 4; count of bases not matched to a gene: 3. CDR3 coding DNA: TGTGCCTGGATGACAGGGATCTATGGCTACACCTTC. Encoded protein: CAWMTGIYGYTF.

This chain connects TRBV27 to TRBJ2-5, with 7 bases that match TRBD2. Losses at the gene ends were 7 bases for V and 0 bases for J; bases not matched to a gene: 14. The CDR3 contains 17 residues. CDR1 and CDR2 from the germline V gene are MNHEY and SMNVEV (reference sequence). The CDR3: CASNKKGRGQYQETQYF. CDR3 in DNA: TGTGCCAGCAACAAAAAGGGGAGGGGCCAGTACCAAGAGACCCAGTACTTC.

The rearrangement uses TRBV7-2 and TRBJ2-4, with 13 bases identical to TRBD2. From germline, CDR1 is SGHTA and CDR2 FQGNSA. Germline trimming cut 1 base from V and 11 bases from J; bases unmatched to any gene: 11. The CDR3 loop spans 17 amino acids. The CDR3: CASSLGGLAGITPVQYF. CDR3 coding DNA: TGTGCCAGCAGCTTAGGGGGACTAGCGGGGATCACGCCGGTTCAGTACTTC.

The count of this clone is one. The chain is built from TRBV4-1 and TRBJ1-4; the match to TRBD1 covers 9 bases. The V gene's germline CDR1 is MGHRA and CDR2 YSYEKL. The CDR3 loop spans 16 amino acids. Unmatched junction bases numbered 9, after V lost 8 bases and J lost 2 bases. CDR3 in DNA: TGCGCCAGCCGGGACAGGGATCGCGGGACTAATGAAAAACTGTTTTTT. This gives the protein CASRDRDRGTNEKLFF.

The chain combines TRBV28 with TRBJ1-5; D is unclear. The CDR3 runs to 14 residues. Trimming shortened V by 7 bases and J by 0 bases, and 10 bases separated the two germline ends. Germline V gene sequence: CDR1 MDHEN, CDR2 SYDVKM. CDR3 in amino acids: CASKKRGSNQPQHF. The CDR3 coding sequence is TGTGCCAGCAAAAAACGGGGTAGCAATCAGCCCCAGCATTTT.

The chain is built from TRBV27 and TRBJ2-3; 9 bases match TRBD2. CDR1 and CDR2 (germline): MNHEY, SMNVEV (reference sequence). This CDR3 is 17 amino acids long. The junction had 16 bases not matched to a gene; V was cut back by 5 bases and J by 7 bases. CDR3 loop: CASSALAGPSSFHTQYF. The DNA of the CDR3 is TGTGCCAGCAGTGCCCTAGCGGGACCTTCGTCTTTTCATACGCAGTATTTT.

The chain employs TRBV10-3 and TRBJ1-1; 8 nucleotides match TRBD1. CDR3 length equals 14 residues. Trimming took 6 bases from V and 6 from J; bases not matched to a gene: 9. Germline lookup yields CDR1 ENHRY and CDR2 SYGVKD. For the CDR3, the DNA is TGTGCCATCAGCCGTACAGGGGGAAGCGCTGAAGCTTTCTTT. It is translated as CAISRTGGSAEAFF.

The chain joins TRBV21-1 to TRBJ1-4; no DNA check was done on the table's D call, TRBD1. TRBV21-1 is tagged as a pseudogene. The CDR3 runs to 15 residues. Written as DNA, the CDR3 is TGTGCCAGCAGCAAAAAGGGGGCAGGGGAGGAAAAACTGTTTTTT. This sequence encodes CASSKKGAGEEKLFF.

The chain is built from TRBV5-5 and TRBJ1-1, with D hard to call. The CDR3 is made up of 15 amino acids. The germline V and J ends were trimmed by 4 bases and 0 bases, with 13 bases remaining between them. CDR1 is SGHKS, CDR2 YYEKEE, per germline (reference sequence). The CDR3 loop reads CASSTGPRVNTEAFF. DNA of the CDR3: TGTGCCAGCAGCACCGGACCGCGGGTGAACACTGAAGCTTTCTTT.

The rearrangement uses TRBV7-3 and TRBJ1-6; 7 bases match TRBD1. CDR3 length: 16 residues. The ends lost 1 base at V and 5 bases at J; junction bases unmatched: 5. Germline lookup yields CDR1 SGHTA and CDR2 FQGTGA. CDR3 protein: CASSLIGGQDNSPLHF. The CDR3 coding sequence is TGTGCCAGCAGCTTAATTGGTGGACAGGATAATTCACCCCTCCACTTT.

The rearrangement uses TRBV4-1 and TRBJ2-3; D possibly corresponds to TRBD2 (5 bases). Germline CDR1 reads MGHRA; CDR2 reads YSYEKL. The CDR3 runs 16 residues. The V end was cut by 5 bases, the J end by 1 base, with 16 bases between. The CDR3 sequence: CASSALGEWGTDTQYF. In nucleotides, the CDR3 is TGCGCCAGCAGCGCCCTCGGGGAGTGGGGCACAGATACGCAGTATTTT.